This T cell receptor beta chain stems from a study of human T cells and chemical hapten exposure. Turning to the study itself: Variability of per-sample TCR yields stemmed mainly from small differences in pooled library volume.

Individual cDNA molecules had unique molecular identifiers attached to them by the library. From the RACE reads, TCRdb called clonotypes with MiXCR, one entry per CDR3 protein. The repertoire consists of roughly 71,000 distinct CDR3 sequences, with about 6% occurring once and the leading ten covering around 3.4%. Time point defined: healthy volunteer bleed at 6 weeks. It was from unfractionated whole blood that total RNA was extracted. This clonotype was found many times. The junction had 2 bases not matched to a gene; V was cut back by 7 bases and J by 6 bases. The germline gives CDR1 MNHEY, CDR2 SVGAGI. There are 12 residues in the CDR3.

V usage is TRBV6-5 and J usage is TRBJ2-2; TRBD1 matches 7 bases. The source is a female donor in good health. Some clones in this sample may be carry-over from other donors' samples. The sequencing sample was made of whole blood. CDR3 bases: TGTGCCAGCACTCAGGGGGCCGGGGAGCTGTTTTTT. The encoded protein is CASTQGAGELFF.